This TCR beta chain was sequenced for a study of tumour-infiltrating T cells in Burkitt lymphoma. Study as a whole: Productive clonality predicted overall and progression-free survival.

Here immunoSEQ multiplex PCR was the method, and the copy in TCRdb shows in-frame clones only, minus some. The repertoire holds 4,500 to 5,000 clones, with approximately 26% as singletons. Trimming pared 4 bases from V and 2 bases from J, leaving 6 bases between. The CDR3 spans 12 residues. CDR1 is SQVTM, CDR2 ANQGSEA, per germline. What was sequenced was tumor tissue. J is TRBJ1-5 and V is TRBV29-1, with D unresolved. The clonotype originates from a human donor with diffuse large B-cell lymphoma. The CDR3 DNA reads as TGCAGCGTTGGTACAGGCAATCAGCCCCAGCATTTT. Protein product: CSVGTGNQPQHF.